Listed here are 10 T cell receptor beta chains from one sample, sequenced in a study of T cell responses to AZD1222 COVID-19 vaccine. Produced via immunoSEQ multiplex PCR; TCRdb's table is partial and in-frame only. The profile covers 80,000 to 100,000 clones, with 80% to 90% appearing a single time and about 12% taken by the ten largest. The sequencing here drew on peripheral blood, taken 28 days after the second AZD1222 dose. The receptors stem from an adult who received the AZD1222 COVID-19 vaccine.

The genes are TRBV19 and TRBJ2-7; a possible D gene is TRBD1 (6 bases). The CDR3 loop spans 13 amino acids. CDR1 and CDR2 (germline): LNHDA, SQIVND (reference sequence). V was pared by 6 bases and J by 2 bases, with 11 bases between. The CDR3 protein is CASRRQDAYEQYF. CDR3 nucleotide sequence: TGTGCCAGTAGACGACAGGACGCCTACGAGCAGTACTTC.

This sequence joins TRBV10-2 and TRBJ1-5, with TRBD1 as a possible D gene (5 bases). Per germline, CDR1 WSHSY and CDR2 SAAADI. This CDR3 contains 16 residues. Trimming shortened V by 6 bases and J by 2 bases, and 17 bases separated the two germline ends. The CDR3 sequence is CASSQVRGVGNQPQHF. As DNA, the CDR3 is TGCGCCAGCAGCCAAGTACGGGGGGTGGGCAATCAGCCCCAGCATTTT.

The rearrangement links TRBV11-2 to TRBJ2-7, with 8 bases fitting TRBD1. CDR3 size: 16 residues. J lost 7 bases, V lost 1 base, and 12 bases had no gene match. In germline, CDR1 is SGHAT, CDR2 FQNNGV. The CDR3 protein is CASSLGRGTGRREQYF. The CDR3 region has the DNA TGTGCCAGCAGCTTAGGACGCGGGACAGGCCGGAGAGAGCAGTACTTC.

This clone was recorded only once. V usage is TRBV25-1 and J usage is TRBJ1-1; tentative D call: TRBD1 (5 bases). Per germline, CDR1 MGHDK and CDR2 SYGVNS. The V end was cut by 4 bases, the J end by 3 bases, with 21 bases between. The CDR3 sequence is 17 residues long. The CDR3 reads CASSAPEGHPADTEAFF. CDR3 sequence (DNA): TGTGCCAGCAGTGCCCCCGAAGGACACCCGGCGGACACTGAAGCTTTCTTT.

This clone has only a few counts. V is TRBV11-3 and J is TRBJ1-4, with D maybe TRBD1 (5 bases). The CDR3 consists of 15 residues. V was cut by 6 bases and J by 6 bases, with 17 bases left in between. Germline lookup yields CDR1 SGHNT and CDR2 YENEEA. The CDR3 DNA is TGTGCCAGCAGGCGTTCGGTGTCGGGGGATGAAAAACTGTTTTTT. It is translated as CASRRSVSGDEKLFF.

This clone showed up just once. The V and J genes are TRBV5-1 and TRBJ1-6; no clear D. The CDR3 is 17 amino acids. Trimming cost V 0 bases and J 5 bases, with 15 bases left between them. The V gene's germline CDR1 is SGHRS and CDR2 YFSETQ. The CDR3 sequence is CASSLGRGAYDNSPLHF. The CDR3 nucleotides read TGCGCCAGCAGCTTGGGTCGGGGAGCATACGATAATTCACCCCTCCACTTT.

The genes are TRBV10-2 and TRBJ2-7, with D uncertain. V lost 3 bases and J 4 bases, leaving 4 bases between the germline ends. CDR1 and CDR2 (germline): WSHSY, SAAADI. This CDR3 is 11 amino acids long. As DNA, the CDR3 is TGCGCCAGCAGTGATATTTACGAGCAGTACTTC. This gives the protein CASSDIYEQYF.

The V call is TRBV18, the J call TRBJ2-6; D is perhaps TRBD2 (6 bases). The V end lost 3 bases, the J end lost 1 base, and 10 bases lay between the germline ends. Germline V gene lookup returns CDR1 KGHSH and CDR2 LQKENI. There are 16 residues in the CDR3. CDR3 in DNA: TGTGCCAGCTCACCGGTTGGGGGGTCTGGGGCCAACGTCCTGACTTTC. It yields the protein CASSPVGGSGANVLTF.

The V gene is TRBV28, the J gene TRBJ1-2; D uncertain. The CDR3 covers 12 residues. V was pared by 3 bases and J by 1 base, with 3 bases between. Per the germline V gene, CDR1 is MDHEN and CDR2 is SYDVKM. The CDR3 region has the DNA TGTGCCAGCAGTTTCCATAACTATGGCTACACCTTC. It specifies CASSFHNYGYTF.

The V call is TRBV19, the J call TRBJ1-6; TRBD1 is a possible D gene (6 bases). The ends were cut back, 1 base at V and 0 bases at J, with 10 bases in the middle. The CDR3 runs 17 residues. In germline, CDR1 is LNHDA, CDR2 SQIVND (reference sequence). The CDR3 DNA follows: TGTGCCAGTAGTATAGGTTGGGGGGCCTCCTATAATTCACCCCTCCACTTT. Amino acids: CASSIGWGASYNSPLHF.